Listed below are T cell receptor beta chains from one sample, sequenced in a study of CD8 T cells in ankylosing spondylitis. TCRdb used MiXCR to reprocess the 5' RACE reads, holding one entry per CDR3 protein. This sample has a few hundred thousand distinct CDR3 sequences, with more than 20% found just once. Sequenced material: blood, either unsorted or a sorted T cell fraction (not recorded which). Receptor source: a male donor with ankylosing spondylitis or in good health (not recorded which). CDR3s include the opening cysteine and the closing phenylalanine or tryptophan. D genes are given only for firm matches. Not all rows give a size; the values are once, few, many and, for expanded clones, a class.

J,length,D,size,V,DNA,CDR3
TRBJ2-3,13,.,.,TRBV12-3/TRBV12-4,TGTGCCAGCACGGGGAGGACGGCAGATACGCAGTATTTT,CASTGRTADTQYF
TRBJ2-3,16,TRBD2,few,TRBV9,TGTGCCAGCAGCTTCAACGGGGGGGCCATGACAGATACGCAGTATTTT,CASSFNGGAMTDTQYF
TRBJ1-5,15,TRBD1,few,TRBV12-3/TRBV12-4,TGTGCCAGCAGCCGGGACAGGGACTACAATCAGCCCCAGCATTTT,CASSRDRDYNQPQHF
TRBJ2-3,17,TRBD2,many,TRBV20-1,TGCAGTGCTAGGACCCCCGGGAGCGGGGCTAGCACAGATACGCAGTATTTT,CSARTPGSGASTDTQYF
TRBJ2-7,15,.,few,TRBV4-2,TGTGCCAGCAGCCAAGTGACGGGGAACTCCTACGAGCAGTACTTC,CASSQVTGNSYEQYF
TRBJ2-3,15,.,few,TRBV5-1,TGCGCCAGCAGCTTGGCCGAGGGGAGCACAGATACGCAGTATTTT,CASSLAEGSTDTQYF
TRBJ2-1,15,.,.,TRBV9,TGTGCCAGCAGCGCCACCCAAACGGTTAACAATGAGCAGTTCTTC,CASSATQTVNNEQFF
TRBJ1-2,15,.,.,TRBV4-1,TGCGCCAGCAGCCAAGGGGGCGCAGAGGGATATGGCTACACCTTC,CASSQGGAEGYGYTF
TRBJ2-3,16,TRBD2,once,TRBV12-3/TRBV12-4,TGTGCCAGCAGTAAAACGGGACTAGCGGACACAGATACGCAGTATTTT,CASSKTGLADTDTQYF
TRBJ2-1,12,.,.,TRBV5-5,TGTGCCAGCAGCCCCTCCGGCCGGGAGCAGTTCTTC,CASSPSGREQFF
TRBJ2-1,14,.,many,TRBV13,TGTGCCAGCAGCTTAGAAGGGCACCACAATGAGCAGTTCTTC,CASSLEGHHNEQFF
TRBJ2-1,13,.,.,TRBV6-2/TRBV6-3,TGTGCCAGCAGTTACGGGGGTCGGGGTGAGCAGTTCTTC,CASSYGGRGEQFF
TRBJ2-7,15,TRBD1,few,TRBV7-9,TGTGCCAGCAGCCTGGGACAGGGGGCCGCCGGAGAGCAGTACTTC,CASSLGQGAAGEQYF
TRBJ1-2,15,.,.,TRBV4-1,TGCGCCAGCAGCCAAGATCCCGAGGGTTTCTATGGCTACACCTTC,CASSQDPEGFYGYTF
TRBJ2-2,15,TRBD1,.,TRBV28,TGTGCCAGCAGCCCGCTCACAGGGGACACCGGGGAGCTGTTTTTT,CASSPLTGDTGELFF
TRBJ2-7,14,.,.,TRBV20-1,TGCAGTGCTAGAGGGGCCGAGAGCTCCTACGAGCAGTACTTC,CSARGAESSYEQYF
TRBJ2-5,14,.,.,TRBV6-5,TGTGCCAGCAGTTACTCGATCCCAGGGGAGACCCAGTACTTC,CASSYSIPGETQYF
TRBJ2-7,13,TRBD1,few,TRBV20-1,TGCAGTGTCATCGACAGGGGGTCCTACGAGCAGTACTTC,CSVIDRGSYEQYF
TRBJ2-7,15,.,.,TRBV4-1,TGCGCCAGCAGCCAAGAGCAGGGGTTTGGCAACGAGCAGTACTTC,CASSQEQGFGNEQYF
TRBJ2-5,17,TRBD2,.,TRBV9,TGTGCCAGCAGCTTCGGGACTAGCGGGGCTATCGGGGAGACCCAGTACTTC,CASSFGTSGAIGETQYF
TRBJ2-7,15,.,few,TRBV3-1,TGTGCCAGCAGCCAAGTCGGGGTCGGCTCCTACGAGCAGTACTTC,CASSQVGVGSYEQYF
TRBJ2-6,16,.,.,TRBV10-2,TGCGCCAGCAGTGAGACAGGCAACTCTGGGGCCAACGTCCTGACTTTC,CASSETGNSGANVLTF
TRBJ2-7,13,TRBD1,few,TRBV11-2,TGTGCCAGCAGCCTCACAGGGGGTGGCGAGCAGTACTTC,CASSLTGGGEQYF
TRBJ2-1,13,.,.,TRBV2,TGTGCCAGCATCTCTTGGCCGTACAATGAGCAGTTCTTC,CASISWPYNEQFF
TRBJ2-1,11,.,.,TRBV29-1,TGCAGCGTTGAAGGGCACAATGAGCAGTTCTTC,CSVEGHNEQFF
TRBJ2-3,12,.,.,TRBV6-5,TGTGCCAGCAGTTCCGAGGAGAGTAGCCAGTATTTT,CASSSEESSQYF
TRBJ2-7,15,TRBD2,few,TRBV5-1,TGCGCCAGCAGCAGACTAGCGGACCTCTCCTACGAGCAGTACTTC,CASSRLADLSYEQYF
TRBJ2-2,17,TRBD1,.,TRBV7-8,TGTGCCAGCAGCTTAGCCTCTGCGACAGGGGTTGCCGGGGAGCTGTTTTTT,CASSLASATGVAGELFF